These 10 T cell receptor beta chains were sequenced from one sample in a study of CD8 T cells in ankylosing spondylitis. Study-level results: Blood of patients with ankylosing spondylitis appeared to be characterized by a TCR beta motif of about eight highly homologous variants.

One entry per CDR3 protein results from TCRdb running MiXCR on the 5' RACE reads. The sample carries roughly 450,000 distinct CDR3 sequences, 25% to 30% recorded once. For these TCRs, the target antigens are not known. The material sequenced was blood, either unsorted or a sorted T cell fraction (not recorded which). The receptor set was obtained from a male donor with ankylosing spondylitis.

The V gene is TRBV4-2, the J gene TRBJ2-1; TRBD2 matches at 14 bases. CDR1 is LGHNA and CDR2 is YNFKEQ in the germline V gene. The junction had 6 bases not matched to a gene; V was cut back by 0 bases and J by 2 bases. The CDR3 has 19 amino acids. The DNA of the CDR3 is TGTGCCAGCAGCCAAGATCATGGGACTAGCGGGAGCCCCTACAATGAGCAGTTCTTC. This codes for CASSQDHGTSGSPYNEQFF.

In this sample, this clonotype turned up a few times. The chain is built from TRBV5-1 and TRBJ2-1; 10 nucleotides match TRBD2. Trimming removed 6 bases from V and 5 bases from J; junction bases left unmatched: 5. The CDR3 contains 14 residues. CDR1 SGHRS and CDR2 YFSETQ come from the germline V gene. DNA for the CDR3: TGCGCCAGCAAATGGACTAGCGGAAACAATGAGCAGTTCTTC. Translating gives CASKWTSGNNEQFF.

The CDR3 DNA reads TGCGCCAGCAGCCGAGTGCAGGGGTACAATGAGCAGTTCTTC. Translated, it gives CASSRVQGYNEQFF. The chain joins TRBV5-1 to TRBJ2-1, with D perhaps matching TRBD1 (6 bases). Trimming took 4 bases from V and 4 from J, leaving 12 bases between them. This CDR3 comprises 14 residues. The germline gives CDR1 SGHRS, CDR2 YFSETQ.

This clonotype was seen ten or more times. The V and J genes are TRBV12-3 or TRBV12-4 and TRBJ2-7; TRBD2 might be the D (5 bases). Trimming removed 0 bases from V and 0 bases from J, with 6 bases in between. CDR3 length equals 14 residues. The chain's CDR3 is CASSLAGSSYEQYF. The CDR3 coding sequence is TGTGCCAGCAGTTTAGCAGGGAGCTCCTACGAGCAGTACTTC.

This clonotype was detected only a few times. In DNA form, the CDR3 reads TGTGCCACCAGTGATTTTAACAGGGGTACAGATACGCAGTATTTT. As protein: CATSDFNRGTDTQYF. The chain combines TRBV24-1 with TRBJ2-3; 7 bases line up with TRBD1. The CDR3 totals 15 residues. The V gene's germline CDR1 is KGHDR and CDR2 SFDVKD. The J segment lost 3 bases and the V segment lost 1 base, leaving 3 bases of the junction unmatched.

CDR3 in DNA: TGCAGTGCACGGAACTACGCAGGGGCAAACACTGAAGCTTTCTTT. It yields the protein CSARNYAGANTEAFF. The rearrangement joins TRBV20-1 to TRBJ1-1; D is perhaps TRBD1 (6 bases). Germline CDR1 and CDR2: DFQATT and SNEGSKA (reference sequence). V lost 6 bases, J lost 2 bases, and 19 bases lay in between. The CDR3 is 15 residues long.

This clonotype was observed a few times. The V gene is TRBV18, the J gene TRBJ2-7; the match to TRBD2 covers 7 bases. Germline V gene sequence: CDR1 KGHSH, CDR2 LQKENI. The junction had 8 bases not matched to a gene; V was cut back by 2 bases and J by 4 bases. This CDR3 spans 15 amino acids. This CDR3 is CASSPMAGEVYEQYF. As DNA, the CDR3 is TGTGCCAGCTCACCAATGGCGGGAGAGGTTTACGAGCAGTACTTC.

The chain combines TRBV10-3 with TRBJ1-1; TRBD1 is a possible D gene (5 bases). Germline V CDR1 and CDR2: ENHRY, SYGVKD. With 6 bases removed from V and 3 bases from J, the gap between germline ends came to 11 bases. The CDR3 runs to 13 residues. The CDR3 sequence: CAISDGTYTEAFF. The CDR3 region has the DNA TGTGCCATCAGCGACGGGACCTACACTGAAGCTTTCTTT.

The CDR3 DNA reads TGCAGTGCTAGTGGGGTTCGGGCCCAGAACACCGGGGAGCTGTTTTTT. Translation: CSASGVRAQNTGELFF. V is TRBV20-1 and J is TRBJ2-2; the D is unclear. Trimming left V 3 bases short and J 1 base short, with 15 bases between. Germline CDR1 DFQATT, CDR2 SNEGSKA (reference sequence). This CDR3 spans 16 amino acids.

V gene TRBV5-1 combines with J gene TRBJ2-1, with TRBD2 as a possible D gene (5 bases). With 0 bases removed from V and 3 bases from J, the gap between germline ends came to 13 bases. This CDR3 region has 16 residues. CDR1 SGHRS and CDR2 YFSETQ come from the germline V gene. This chain's CDR3 is CASSLVGSLNYNEQFF. The CDR3 DNA reads as TGCGCCAGCAGCTTGGTGGGGAGTCTAAACTACAATGAGCAGTTCTTC.